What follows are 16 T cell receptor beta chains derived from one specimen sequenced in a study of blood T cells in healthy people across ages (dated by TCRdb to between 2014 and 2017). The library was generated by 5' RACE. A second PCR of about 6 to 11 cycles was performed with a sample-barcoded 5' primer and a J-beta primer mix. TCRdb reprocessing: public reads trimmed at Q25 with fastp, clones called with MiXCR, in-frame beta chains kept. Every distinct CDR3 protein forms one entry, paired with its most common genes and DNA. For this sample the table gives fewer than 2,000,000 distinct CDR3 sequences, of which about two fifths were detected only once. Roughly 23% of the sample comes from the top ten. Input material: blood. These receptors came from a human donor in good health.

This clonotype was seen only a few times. In DNA form, the CDR3 reads TGCGCCAGCAGCTTGTTTGCAGGGTTCCAAGAGACCCAGTACTTC. It translates to CASSLFAGFQETQYF. The gene calls are TRBV5-1 and TRBJ2-5; D may be TRBD1 (5 bases). Germline V lookup: CDR1 SGHRS, CDR2 YFSETQ. The V gene lost 1 base and the J gene lost 1 base, with 11 bases spanning the gap. The CDR3 has 15 amino acids.

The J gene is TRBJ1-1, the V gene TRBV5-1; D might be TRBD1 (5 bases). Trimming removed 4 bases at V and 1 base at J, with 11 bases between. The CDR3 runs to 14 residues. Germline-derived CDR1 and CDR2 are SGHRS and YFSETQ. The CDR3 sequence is CASSLRVENTEAFF. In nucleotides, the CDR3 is TGCGCCAGCAGCCTCAGGGTGGAGAACACTGAAGCTTTCTTT.

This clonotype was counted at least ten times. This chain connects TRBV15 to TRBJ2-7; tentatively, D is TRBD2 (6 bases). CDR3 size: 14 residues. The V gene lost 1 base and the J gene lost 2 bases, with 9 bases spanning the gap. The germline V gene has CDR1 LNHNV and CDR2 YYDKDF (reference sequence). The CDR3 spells CATSRAGETYEQYF. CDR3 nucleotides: TGTGCCACCAGCAGAGCGGGGGAGACCTACGAGCAGTACTTC.

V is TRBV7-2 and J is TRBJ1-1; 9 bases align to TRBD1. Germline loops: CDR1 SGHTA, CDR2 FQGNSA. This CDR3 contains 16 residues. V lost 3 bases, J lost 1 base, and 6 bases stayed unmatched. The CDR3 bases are TGTGCCAGCAGCTTCACAGGGGGCGCACAGAACACTGAAGCTTTCTTT. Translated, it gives CASSFTGGAQNTEAFF.

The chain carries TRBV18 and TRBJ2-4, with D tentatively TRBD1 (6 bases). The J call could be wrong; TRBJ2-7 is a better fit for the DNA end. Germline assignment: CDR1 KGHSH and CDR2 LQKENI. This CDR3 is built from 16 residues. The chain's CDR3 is CASSPLQQGFSYEQYF. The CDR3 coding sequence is TGTGCCAGCTCACCGCTTCAACAGGGATTTTCCTACGAGCAGTACTTC.

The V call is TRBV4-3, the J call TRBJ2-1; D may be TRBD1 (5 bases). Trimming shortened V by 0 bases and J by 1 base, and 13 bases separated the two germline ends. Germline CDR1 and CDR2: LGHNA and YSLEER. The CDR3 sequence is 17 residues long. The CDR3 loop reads CASSQDEKRGSYNEQFF. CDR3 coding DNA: TGCGCCAGCAGCCAAGATGAAAAAAGGGGTTCCTACAATGAGCAGTTCTTC.

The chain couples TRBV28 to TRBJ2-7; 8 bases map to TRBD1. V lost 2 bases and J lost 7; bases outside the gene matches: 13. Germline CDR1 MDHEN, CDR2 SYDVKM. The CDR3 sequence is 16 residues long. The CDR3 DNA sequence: TGTGCCAGCAGTTTACGCGGGACAGGAGTCTTCGGGGAGCAGTACTTC. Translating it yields CASSLRGTGVFGEQYF.

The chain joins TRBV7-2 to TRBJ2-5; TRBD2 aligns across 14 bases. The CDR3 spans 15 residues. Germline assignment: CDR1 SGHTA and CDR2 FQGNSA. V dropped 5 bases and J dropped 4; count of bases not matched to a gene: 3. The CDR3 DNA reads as TGTGCCAGCAGCATGACTAGCGGGGGGGTAGAGACCCAGTACTTC. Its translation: CASSMTSGGVETQYF.

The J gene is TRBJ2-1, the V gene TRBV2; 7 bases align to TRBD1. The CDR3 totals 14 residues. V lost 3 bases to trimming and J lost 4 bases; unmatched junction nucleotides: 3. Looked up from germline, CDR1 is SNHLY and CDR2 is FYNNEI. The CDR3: CASSEGQQYNEQFF. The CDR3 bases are TGTGCCAGCAGTGAGGGACAGCAATACAATGAGCAGTTCTTC.

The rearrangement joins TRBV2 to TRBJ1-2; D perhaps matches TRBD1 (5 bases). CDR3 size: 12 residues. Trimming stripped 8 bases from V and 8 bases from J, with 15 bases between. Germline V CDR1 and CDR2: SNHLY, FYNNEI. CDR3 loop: CASRSGRRGYTF. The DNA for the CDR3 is TGTGCCAGCCGGTCGGGGCGAAGAGGCTACACCTTC.

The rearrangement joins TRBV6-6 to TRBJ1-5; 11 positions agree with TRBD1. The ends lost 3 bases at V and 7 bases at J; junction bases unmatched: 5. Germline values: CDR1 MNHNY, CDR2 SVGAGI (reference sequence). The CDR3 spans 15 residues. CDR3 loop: CASSYSGTGGQPQHF. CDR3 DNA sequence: TGTGCCAGCAGTTATTCCGGGACAGGGGGACAGCCCCAGCATTTT.

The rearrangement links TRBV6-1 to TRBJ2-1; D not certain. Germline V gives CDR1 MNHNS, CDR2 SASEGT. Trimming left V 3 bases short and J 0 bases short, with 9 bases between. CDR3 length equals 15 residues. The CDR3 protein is CASSEKAVSYNEQFF. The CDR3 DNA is TGTGCCAGCAGTGAGAAGGCAGTCTCCTACAATGAGCAGTTCTTC.

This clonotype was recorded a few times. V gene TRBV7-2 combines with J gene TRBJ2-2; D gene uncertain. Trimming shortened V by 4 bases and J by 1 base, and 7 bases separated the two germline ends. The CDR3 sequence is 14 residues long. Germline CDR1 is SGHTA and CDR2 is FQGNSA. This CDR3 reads CASSSRLNTGELFF. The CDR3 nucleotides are TGTGCCAGCAGCTCCCGACTGAACACCGGGGAGCTGTTTTTT.

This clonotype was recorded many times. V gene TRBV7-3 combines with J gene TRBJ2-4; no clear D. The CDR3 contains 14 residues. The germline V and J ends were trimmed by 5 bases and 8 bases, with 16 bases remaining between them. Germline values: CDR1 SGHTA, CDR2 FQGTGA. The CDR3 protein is CASSQGWGRDIQYF. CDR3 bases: TGTGCCAGCAGCCAAGGCTGGGGTAGGGACATTCAGTACTTC.

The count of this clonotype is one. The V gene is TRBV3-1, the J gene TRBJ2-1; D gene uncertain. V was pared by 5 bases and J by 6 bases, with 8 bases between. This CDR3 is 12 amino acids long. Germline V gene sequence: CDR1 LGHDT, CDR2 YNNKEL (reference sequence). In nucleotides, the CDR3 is TGTGCCAGCAGCAGACTGCTCAATGAGCAGTTCTTC. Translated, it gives CASSRLLNEQFF.

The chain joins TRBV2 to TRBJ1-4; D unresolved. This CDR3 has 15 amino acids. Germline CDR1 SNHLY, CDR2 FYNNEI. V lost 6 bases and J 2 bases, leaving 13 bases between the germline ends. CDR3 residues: CASSPTSTTNEKLFF. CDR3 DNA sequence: TGTGCCAGCAGCCCTACTAGTACTACTAATGAAAAACTGTTTTTT. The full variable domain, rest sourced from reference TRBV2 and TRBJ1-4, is EPEVTQTPSHQVTQMGQEVILRCVPISNHLYFYWYRQILGQKVEFLVSFYNNEISEKSEIFDDQFSVERPDGSNFTLKIRSTKLEDSAMYFCASSPTSTTNEKLFFGSGTQLSVL.